The rows below give T cell receptor beta chains drawn from one sample of a study of cytomegalovirus exposure and HLA in healthy donors. Profiled with immunoSEQ multiplex PCR; TCRdb holds only in-frame clones, not every one. This repertoire shows approximately 160,000 clones, approximately 80% found once; its top ten account for 1.5% to 2%. Material for sequencing was PBMCs. The source is a woman between 18 and 29 years old in good health and CMV-seronegative. Each CDR3 is given with its conserved first and last residue. The order of the fields is D gene, J gene, V gene, clone size, CDR3 DNA, CDR3 protein. A D gene is named only where the DNA matches it firmly. Rows give clone size only sometimes, using once, few, many, or a class for an expanded clone.

d_call: TRBD1
j_call: TRBJ2-7
v_call: TRBV4-1
clone_size: once
cdr3_nt: TGCGCCAGCAGCCAGCACCGGGACAGTTCCTACGAGCAGTACTTC
cdr3_aa: CASSQHRDSSYEQYF

d_call: NA
j_call: TRBJ1-1
v_call: TRBV11-2
clone_size: NA
cdr3_nt: TGTGCCAGCAGCTTAGCCACAATGAACACTGAAGCTTTCTTT
cdr3_aa: CASSLATMNTEAFF

d_call: NA
j_call: TRBJ2-4
v_call: TRBV5-6
clone_size: NA
cdr3_nt: TGTGCCAGCAGCCTATACAGGGGACTCGAAAACATTCAGTACTTC
cdr3_aa: CASSLYRGLENIQYF

d_call: TRBD1
j_call: TRBJ1-2
v_call: TRBV7-9
clone_size: NA
cdr3_nt: TGTGCCAGCAGCATAACGACAGGGTCTGGCTACACCTTC
cdr3_aa: CASSITTGSGYTF

d_call: TRBD2
j_call: TRBJ2-1
v_call: TRBV2
clone_size: NA
cdr3_nt: TGTGCCAGCAGCCGGGAGGCAGAAGACAATGAGCAGTTCTTC
cdr3_aa: CASSREAEDNEQFF

d_call: NA
j_call: TRBJ1-1
v_call: TRBV5-1
clone_size: NA
cdr3_nt: TGCGCCAGCAGCTTGGGTCACCCCCTTGGTGGGAGGCGCACTGAAGCTTTCTTT
cdr3_aa: CASSLGHPLGGRRTEAFF

d_call: TRBD1
j_call: TRBJ2-7
v_call: TRBV9
clone_size: NA
cdr3_nt: TGTGCCAGCAGCTCTGGGGGACAGGGCAGCGAGCAGTACTTC
cdr3_aa: CASSSGGQGSEQYF

d_call: NA
j_call: TRBJ2-3
v_call: TRBV7-6
clone_size: NA
cdr3_nt: TGTGCCAGCAGCTTAATCCCGGAGGAGGATACGCAGTATTTT
cdr3_aa: CASSLIPEEDTQYF

d_call: TRBD1
j_call: TRBJ1-2
v_call: TRBV30
clone_size: NA
cdr3_nt: TGTGCCTGCGGACAGGGAGTAAGATATGGCTACACCTTC
cdr3_aa: CACGQGVRYGYTF

d_call: TRBD2
j_call: TRBJ2-3
v_call: TRBV10-2
clone_size: NA
cdr3_nt: TGCGCCAGCAGCGGCCTAGCGGGGAGACGCACAGATACGCAGTATTTT
cdr3_aa: CASSGLAGRRTDTQYF

d_call: NA
j_call: TRBJ1-2
v_call: TRBV5-6
clone_size: once
cdr3_nt: TGTGCCAGCAGCTGGGGGGAAGGGAGAGATGGCTACACCTTC
cdr3_aa: CASSWGEGRDGYTF

d_call: TRBD2
j_call: TRBJ2-2
v_call: TRBV2
clone_size: few
cdr3_nt: TGTGCCAGCAGCACTATCGGACTAGCGCAGAACACCGGGGAGCTGTTTTTT
cdr3_aa: CASSTIGLAQNTGELFF

d_call: TRBD2
j_call: TRBJ2-3
v_call: TRBV7-3
clone_size: NA
cdr3_nt: TGTGCCAGCAGCTTAAACAGCGGGAGCGCAGATACGCAGTATTTT
cdr3_aa: CASSLNSGSADTQYF

d_call: TRBD1
j_call: TRBJ1-6
v_call: TRBV7-8
clone_size: NA
cdr3_nt: TGTGCCAGCAGCGGACAGGGGACATCACCCCTCCACTTT
cdr3_aa: CASSGQGTSPLHF

d_call: NA
j_call: TRBJ2-2
v_call: TRBV4-1
clone_size: NA
cdr3_nt: TGCGCCAGCAGCCAAGCCCCCGGGAACACCGGGGAGCTGTTTTTT
cdr3_aa: CASSQAPGNTGELFF

d_call: NA
j_call: TRBJ2-4
v_call: TRBV5-1
clone_size: NA
cdr3_nt: TGCGCCAGCAGTGAGCGGGAGAGGGGGCTAGCCAAAAACATTCAGTACTTC
cdr3_aa: CASSERERGLAKNIQYF

d_call: TRBD2
j_call: TRBJ2-3
v_call: TRBV2
clone_size: NA
cdr3_nt: TGTGCCAGCAGTGAAGCCGCACTAGCGGATTTCACAGATACGCAGTATTTT
cdr3_aa: CASSEAALADFTDTQYF

d_call: NA
j_call: TRBJ1-6
v_call: TRBV2
clone_size: NA
cdr3_nt: TGTGCCAGCAGTGAAAGGAGGGTTAATTCACCCCTCCACTTT
cdr3_aa: CASSERRVNSPLHF

d_call: NA
j_call: TRBJ1-3
v_call: TRBV9
clone_size: few
cdr3_nt: TGTGCCAGCAGCGCGTACACCTCTGGAAACACCATATATTTT
cdr3_aa: CASSAYTSGNTIYF

d_call: NA
j_call: TRBJ2-7
v_call: TRBV13
clone_size: NA
cdr3_nt: TGTGCCAGCAGCTTAGGACAGCTTGCCTACGAGCAGTACTTC
cdr3_aa: CASSLGQLAYEQYF

d_call: TRBD1
j_call: TRBJ2-3
v_call: TRBV2
clone_size: NA
cdr3_nt: TGTGCCAGCAGTGTAGGTTTGGACAGGGGGGCAGATACGCAGTATTTT
cdr3_aa: CASSVGLDRGADTQYF

d_call: NA
j_call: TRBJ1-6
v_call: TRBV6-6
clone_size: NA
cdr3_nt: TGTGCCAGCAGTTACTCGAAACAGTTCGATAATTCACCCCTCCACTTT
cdr3_aa: CASSYSKQFDNSPLHF

d_call: NA
j_call: TRBJ2-5
v_call: TRBV19
clone_size: once
cdr3_nt: TGTGCCAGTAGTATGGCAGACCAAGAGACCCAGTACTTC
cdr3_aa: CASSMADQETQYF

d_call: TRBD1
j_call: TRBJ2-7
v_call: TRBV5-1
clone_size: NA
cdr3_nt: TGCGCCAGCAGCTTGGGACAGGGGGCGAAGGACGAGCAGTACTTC
cdr3_aa: CASSLGQGAKDEQYF

d_call: NA
j_call: TRBJ1-1
v_call: TRBV5-5
clone_size: NA
cdr3_nt: TGTGCCAGCAGCTTGGGCGTCTCCACTGAAGCTTTCTTT
cdr3_aa: CASSLGVSTEAFF

d_call: TRBD1
j_call: TRBJ1-5
v_call: TRBV11-2
clone_size: NA
cdr3_nt: TGTACCAGCAGCTTAGCATCGGGGACAGGGGTTGATCAGCCCCAGCATTTT
cdr3_aa: CTSSLASGTGVDQPQHF

d_call: NA
j_call: TRBJ2-2
v_call: TRBV6-5
clone_size: NA
cdr3_nt: TGTGCCAGCAGTAGAGCTAACACCGGGGAGCTGTTTTTT
cdr3_aa: CASSRANTGELFF

d_call: NA
j_call: TRBJ2-3
v_call: TRBV7-2
clone_size: NA
cdr3_nt: TGTGCCAGCAGCTTGGGGGGAGCAGATACGCAGTATTTT
cdr3_aa: CASSLGGADTQYF

d_call: TRBD2
j_call: TRBJ2-3
v_call: TRBV5-1
clone_size: NA
cdr3_nt: TGCGCCAGCAGCCGAAGTGGGACTAGCGGGAGCGCAGATACGCAGTATTTT
cdr3_aa: CASSRSGTSGSADTQYF

d_call: TRBD2
j_call: TRBJ2-5
v_call: TRBV15
clone_size: NA
cdr3_nt: TGTGCCACCAGCAGAGATTGGACTAGCGGGAGACCAAGGGAAGAGACCCAGTACTTC
cdr3_aa: CATSRDWTSGRPREETQYF

d_call: TRBD1
j_call: TRBJ2-7
v_call: TRBV7-9
clone_size: NA
cdr3_nt: TGTGCCAGCAGCTTAGCGTTACAGGGGCACTCCTACGAGCAGTACTTC
cdr3_aa: CASSLALQGHSYEQYF

d_call: TRBD1
j_call: TRBJ2-7
v_call: TRBV10-3
clone_size: NA
cdr3_nt: TGTGCCATCAGTGGGGGACAGGGGTCCCACGAGCAGTACTTC
cdr3_aa: CAISGGQGSHEQYF

d_call: TRBD2
j_call: TRBJ2-7
v_call: TRBV28
clone_size: NA
cdr3_nt: TGTGCCAGCAGTTGGGGGGGTGCCTACGAGCAGTACTTC
cdr3_aa: CASSWGGAYEQYF

d_call: TRBD1
j_call: TRBJ1-1
v_call: TRBV27
clone_size: NA
cdr3_nt: TGTGCCACCAGGAGAGGGGGCATTCGCATGAACACTGAAGCTTTCTTT
cdr3_aa: CATRRGGIRMNTEAFF

d_call: TRBD2
j_call: TRBJ2-1
v_call: TRBV7-8
clone_size: NA
cdr3_nt: TGTGCCAGCAGCCAGCGACGGGGGACTAGGGCGGCACATGAGCAGTTCTTC
cdr3_aa: CASSQRRGTRAAHEQFF